These 23 T cell receptor beta chains came from one sample sequenced in a study of beta chain features in type 1 diabetes. As every portion of the isolated RNA was reverse transcribed, the sequencing read expressed TCRB transcripts. Assay: immunoSEQ multiplex PCR; the TCRdb copy retains only in-frame clones and omits some. The sample holds just over 450,000 clones, about 30% seen once. Sequencing was carried out using naive CD4+ T cells from blood. The receptor source for this set is a man aged 18 to 30 in good health.

The CDR3 here is CASSLALVRSGANVLTF. The CDR3 coding sequence is TGTGCCAGCAGCTTAGCCCTAGTGAGATCTGGGGCCAACGTCCTGACTTTC. The chain combines TRBV7-9 with TRBJ2-6; D gene ambiguous. V shed 0 bases and J shed 1 base, with 10 bases lying between them. CDR1 and CDR2 (germline): SEHNR, FQNEAQ (reference sequence). The CDR3 length is 17 residues.

The DNA of the CDR3 is TGTGCCAGCAGCTCACCTGAGGGGGGACAGGGAAGAACAGATACGCAGTATTTT. Translated, it gives CASSSPEGGQGRTDTQYF. The chain uses TRBV21-1 and TRBJ2-3; TRBD1 is taken as the D call from the table, unchecked against the DNA. TRBV21-1 is a listed pseudogene. The length of the CDR3 is 18 residues.

For the CDR3, the DNA is TGTGCCAGCAGCCGAGGGCGGGGACAGACCCAGTACTTC. It is translated as CASSRGRGQTQYF. This chain connects TRBV11-1 to TRBJ2-5; a weak D match, TRBD2 (6 bases). CDR1 and CDR2 from the germline V gene are SGHAT and FQDESV (reference sequence). CDR3 size: 13 residues. Trimming took off 5 bases at V and 6 bases at J, with 13 bases between the two ends.

This clone was detected a few times. An end of the junction does not agree with germline; a read error may underlie this. The chain couples TRBV30 to TRBJ2-5; weak D call: TRBD2 (6 bases). Per germline, CDR1 GTSNPN and CDR2 SVGIG (reference sequence). CDR3 length equals 13 residues. In DNA form, the CDR3 reads TGTGCCCGGAGTGTGAGGAGGGACGAGACCCAGTACTTC. Its protein product is CARSVRRDETQYF.

V gene TRBV7-2 combines with J gene TRBJ2-5; 8 bases map to TRBD1. This CDR3 has 16 residues. The V segment lost 1 base and the J segment 5 bases; nucleotides outside the gene matches: 9. Germline CDR1 and CDR2: SGHTA and FQGNSA. The chain's CDR3 is CASSLDNGQGGETQYF. The DNA for the CDR3 is TGTGCCAGCAGCTTAGACAACGGACAGGGCGGTGAGACCCAGTACTTC. Full variable domain (outside the CDR3, taken from reference TRBV7-2 and TRBJ2-5): GAGVSQSPSNKVTEKGKDVELRCDPISGHTALYWYRQSLGQGLEFLIYFQGNSAPDKSGLPSDRFSAERTGGSVSTLTIQRTQQEDSAVYLCASSLDNGQGGETQYFGPGTRLLVL.

This chain uses TRBV6-5 with TRBJ2-1; a possible D gene is TRBD2 (5 bases). CDR1 MNHEY and CDR2 SVGAGI come from the germline V gene. CDR3 length equals 15 residues. Between the trimmed V and J ends, which lost 0 bases and 4 bases, there was a span of 10 bases. CDR3 sequence: CASSYSIGEYNEQFF. CDR3 bases: TGTGCCAGCAGTTACTCGATCGGGGAATACAATGAGCAGTTCTTC.

This clone was recorded only once. V is TRBV6-6 and J is TRBJ2-2; D is undetermined. Trimming stripped 6 bases from V and 3 bases from J, with 5 bases between. The CDR3 extends over 12 amino acids. Looked up from germline, CDR1 is MNHNY and CDR2 is SVGAGI (reference sequence). Written as DNA, the CDR3 is TGTGCCAGCAGCGGCGACACCGGGGAGCTGTTTTTT. Encoded protein: CASSGDTGELFF.

The gene calls are TRBV7-2 and TRBJ2-1; tentative D call: TRBD2 (8 bases). The CDR3 runs to 17 residues. Trimming removed 2 bases from V and 11 bases from J, with 25 bases in between. Looked up from germline, CDR1 is SGHTA and CDR2 is FQGNSA. CDR3 in amino acids: CASSLRGQSSGAPKQFF. The CDR3 coding sequence is TGTGCCAGCAGCTTAAGGGGACAGAGTAGCGGGGCACCAAAGCAGTTCTTC.

This clone was found a few times. The chain carries TRBV29-1 and TRBJ1-1; D is perhaps TRBD1 (6 bases). This CDR3 comprises 12 residues. Germline CDR1 reads SQVTM; CDR2 reads ANQGSEA. V dropped 5 bases and J dropped 5 bases, with 12 bases sitting between them. CDR3 sequence (DNA): TGCAGCGTTCTCAGGGGAGGAACTGAAGCTTTCTTT. Its protein product is CSVLRGGTEAFF.

This clone has just a few counts. The chain is built from TRBV2 and TRBJ2-1; no clear D gene. CDR1 and CDR2 from the germline V gene are SNHLY and FYNNEI. The V and J ends lost 7 bases and 3 bases respectively, with 10 bases between them. The CDR3 runs to 13 residues. The CDR3 DNA follows: TGTGCCAGCACCCAGCAAGACTACAATGAGCAGTTCTTC. Its protein product is CASTQQDYNEQFF.

This clone has only one observation. This sample includes further DNA sequences coding for the same CDR3. V gene TRBV5-1 combines with J gene TRBJ2-5; tentatively, D is TRBD2 (5 bases). The CDR3 length is 12 residues. With 0 bases removed from V and 5 bases from J, the gap between germline ends came to 5 bases. Germline assignment: CDR1 SGHRS and CDR2 YFSETQ. CDR3 DNA sequence: TGCGCCAGCAGCTTGGGGAGGGAGACCCAGTACTTC. Its protein is CASSLGRETQYF. The complete variable domain, with remaining parts taken from reference TRBV5-1 and TRBJ2-5, reads KAGVTQTPRYLIKTRGQQVTLSCSPISGHRSVSWYQQTPGQGLQFLFEYFSETQRNKGNFPGRFSGRQFSNSRSEMNVSTLELGDSALYLCASSLGRETQYFGPGTRLLVL.

This clone was observed a few times. The identical CDR3 is also encoded by other nucleotide sequences in the sample. The chain is built from TRBV20-1 and TRBJ2-1, with unresolved D. Trimming removed 3 bases from V and 8 bases from J, with 8 bases in between. CDR3 length: 11 amino acids. CDR1 is DFQATT, CDR2 SNEGSKA, per germline (reference sequence). The chain's CDR3 is CSASRLDEQFF. The CDR3 DNA is TGCAGTGCTAGCCGGCTGGATGAGCAGTTCTTC.

This chain uses TRBV29-1 with TRBJ2-3; 9 positions agree with TRBD1. The V gene's germline CDR1 is SQVTM and CDR2 ANQGSEA. V shed 8 bases and J 3 bases; nucleotides not matched to a gene: 6. This CDR3 region has 13 residues. Here the CDR3 reads CSSTGGGTDTQYF. The CDR3 DNA is TGCAGCTCTACAGGGGGCGGGACAGATACGCAGTATTTT.

This clone was detected once. The V gene is TRBV5-1, the J gene TRBJ2-5; 8 nucleotides match TRBD1. V shed 4 bases and J 4 bases; nucleotides not matched to a gene: 3. The germline V gene has CDR1 SGHRS and CDR2 YFSETQ. The CDR3 runs to 13 residues. CDR3 in amino acids: CASSTGQGETQYF. For the CDR3, the DNA is TGCGCCAGCAGCACCGGACAGGGAGAGACCCAGTACTTC.

This clone has a handful of counts. This rearrangement joins TRBV10-1 to TRBJ2-3; either TRBD1 or TRBD2 may supply D (5 bases each). In germline, CDR1 is WNHNN, CDR2 SYGVQD (reference sequence). The germline V and J ends were trimmed by 0 bases and 4 bases, with 14 bases remaining between them. The CDR3 sequence is 16 residues long. CDR3 sequence reads: CASSESGGAGPDTQYF. The DNA of the CDR3 is TGCGCCAGCAGTGAGTCTGGGGGAGCCGGACCAGATACGCAGTATTTT.

The chain uses TRBV7-9 and TRBJ2-5, with D unclear. Germline assignment: CDR1 SEHNR and CDR2 FQNEAQ (reference sequence). This CDR3 contains 12 residues. Trimming left V 5 bases short and J 5 bases short, with 9 bases between. CDR3 region: CASSPEAETQYF. The CDR3 bases are TGTGCCAGCAGCCCCGAGGCGGAGACCCAGTACTTC.

This rearrangement joins TRBV10-3 to TRBJ2-3; 13 bases agree with TRBD2. The germline gives CDR1 ENHRY, CDR2 SYGVKD. The CDR3 extends over 15 amino acids. V lost 8 bases, J lost 7 bases, and 9 bases stayed unmatched. The DNA for the CDR3 is TGTGCCATCGGGGGACTAGCGGGACCGACAAATACGCAGTATTTT. Its protein is CAIGGLAGPTNTQYF.

V is TRBV28 and J is TRBJ1-1, with 7 bases fitting TRBD1. The germline gives CDR1 MDHEN, CDR2 SYDVKM. The CDR3 covers 16 residues. V was pared by 8 bases and J by 5 bases, with 17 bases of the junction left unmatched. CDR3 in DNA: TGTGCCAGCGGCCCCCCAAGGGGGCTTGGGGAAACTGAAGCTTTCTTT. As protein: CASGPPRGLGETEAFF.

The chain has TRBV19 and TRBJ2-4; 7 nucleotides align to TRBD1. Trimming took 5 bases from V and 7 from J; bases not matched to a gene: 8. This CDR3 has 14 residues. Per germline, CDR1 LNHDA and CDR2 SQIVND (reference sequence). CDR3 residues: CASSATGSWNIQYF. The DNA for the CDR3 is TGTGCCAGTAGTGCGACAGGGAGTTGGAACATTCAGTACTTC.

In this sample, this clone turned up a few times. The rearrangement uses TRBV29-1 and TRBJ1-1; no reliable D call. The CDR3 totals 11 residues. Trimming removed 4 bases from V and 6 bases from J, with 9 bases in between. Germline V lookup: CDR1 SQVTM, CDR2 ANQGSEA. The CDR3 DNA reads as TGCAGCGTTGTAGAGGCTTCTGAAGCTTTCTTT. It is translated as CSVVEASEAFF.

The rearrangement links TRBV28 to TRBJ2-5; D remains unclear. Germline V gene data show CDR1 as MDHEN and CDR2 as SYDVKM. V dropped 4 bases and J dropped 1 base, with 4 bases sitting between them. This CDR3 region has 12 residues. The CDR3 spells CASSSGQETQYF. The DNA of the CDR3 is TGTGCCAGCAGTTCTGGCCAAGAGACCCAGTACTTC.

The V gene is TRBV7-2, the J gene TRBJ1-5; unclear D gene. The V gene lost 0 bases and the J gene lost 7 bases, with 7 bases spanning the gap. The CDR3 runs 13 residues. From germline, CDR1 is SGHTA and CDR2 FQGNSA. DNA of the CDR3: TGTGCCAGCAGCTTAGCAGGGTGGCAGCCCCAGCATTTT. Protein product: CASSLAGWQPQHF.

The V call is TRBV7-6, the J call TRBJ2-1; 10 bases match TRBD2. The ends lost 4 bases at V and 0 bases at J; junction bases unmatched: 3. The germline CDR1 and CDR2 sequences are SGHVS and FNYEAQ. The CDR3 contains 16 residues. The CDR3 sequence: CASSSPSGSSYNEQFF. The CDR3 coding sequence is TGTGCCAGCAGCTCCCCTAGCGGGAGCTCCTACAATGAGCAGTTCTTC.